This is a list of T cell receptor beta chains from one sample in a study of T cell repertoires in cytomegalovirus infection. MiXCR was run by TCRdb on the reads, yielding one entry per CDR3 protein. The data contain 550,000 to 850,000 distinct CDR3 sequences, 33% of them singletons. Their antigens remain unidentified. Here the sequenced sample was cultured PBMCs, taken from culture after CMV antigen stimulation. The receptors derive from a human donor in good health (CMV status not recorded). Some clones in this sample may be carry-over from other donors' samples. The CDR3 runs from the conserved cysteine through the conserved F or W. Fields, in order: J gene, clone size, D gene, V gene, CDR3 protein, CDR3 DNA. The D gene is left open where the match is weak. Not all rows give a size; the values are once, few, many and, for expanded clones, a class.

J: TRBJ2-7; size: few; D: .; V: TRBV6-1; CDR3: CATGKDSFYEQYF; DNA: TGTGCCACCGGCAAGGACAGTTTCTACGAGCAGTACTTC
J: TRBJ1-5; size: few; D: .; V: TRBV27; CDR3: CASSLGSQGQPQHF; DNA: TGTGCCAGCAGTTTGGGGTCCCAAGGTCAGCCCCAGCATTTT
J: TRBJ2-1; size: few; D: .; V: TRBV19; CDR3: CASTPHSPSSYNEQFF; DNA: TGTGCCAGTACCCCTCATTCCCCAAGCTCCTACAATGAGCAGTTCTTC
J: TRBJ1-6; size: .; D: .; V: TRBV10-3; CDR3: CAISTMDTNSPLHF; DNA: TGTGCCATCAGTACCATGGACACAAATTCACCCCTCCACTTT
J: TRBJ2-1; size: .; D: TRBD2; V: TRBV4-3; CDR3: CASSPSGGHYNEQFF; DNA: TGCGCCAGCAGCCCTAGCGGGGGCCACTACAATGAGCAGTTCTTC
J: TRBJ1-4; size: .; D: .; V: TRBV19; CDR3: CASRYRGGANEKLFF; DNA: TGTGCCAGTAGATACAGAGGGGGGGCTAATGAAAAACTGTTTTTT
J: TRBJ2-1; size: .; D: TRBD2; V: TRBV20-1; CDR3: CSASLPSGRRTTPPGYNEQFF; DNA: TGCAGTGCTAGTTTACCTAGCGGGAGGCGAACCACCCCCCCAGGCTACAATGAGCAGTTCTTC
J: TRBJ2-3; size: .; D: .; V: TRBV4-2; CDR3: CASSQGASVRTDTQYF; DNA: TGTGCCAGCAGCCAAGGTGCGAGCGTTCGGACAGATACGCAGTATTTT
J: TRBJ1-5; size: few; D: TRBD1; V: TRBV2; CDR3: CASKGQGDQPQHF; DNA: TGTGCCAGCAAGGGACAGGGCGATCAGCCCCAGCATTTT
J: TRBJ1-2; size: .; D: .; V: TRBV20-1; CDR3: CSAREGSGGYTF; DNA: TGCAGTGCTAGAGAAGGGTCGGGGGGCTACACCTTC
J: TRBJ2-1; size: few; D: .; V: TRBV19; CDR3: CASSINRQVLLNEQFF; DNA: TGTGCCAGTAGTATAAATCGACAGGTGCTCCTCAATGAGCAGTTCTTC
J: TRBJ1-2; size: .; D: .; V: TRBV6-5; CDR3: CASSPRRFYGYTF; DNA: TGTGCCAGCAGCCCCAGGAGGTTTTATGGCTACACCTTC
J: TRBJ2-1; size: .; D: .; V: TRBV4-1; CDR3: CASSHPGKTEQFF; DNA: TGCGCCAGCAGCCATCCAGGAAAGACTGAACAGTTCTTC
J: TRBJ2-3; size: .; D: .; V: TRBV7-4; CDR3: CASRGETDTQYF; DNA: TGTGCCAGCCGGGGAGAGACAGATACGCAGTATTTT
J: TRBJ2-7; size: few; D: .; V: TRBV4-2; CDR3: CASSQDHLVPAYEQYF; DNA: TGTGCCAGCAGCCAAGATCATTTAGTCCCGGCCTACGAGCAGTACTTC
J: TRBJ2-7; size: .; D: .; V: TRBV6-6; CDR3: CASGIRGPYEQYF; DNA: TGTGCCAGCGGGATCAGGGGTCCCTACGAGCAGTACTTC